This T cell receptor beta chain was recovered during a study of radiotherapy plus CTLA-4 blockade in lung cancer. Study-wide background: Disease control reached approximately 31%, with objective responses in approximately 17%.

Treatment of patients with chemo-refractory metastatic non-small-cell lung cancer consisted of focal radiation plus CTLA-4 blockade with ipilimumab. The CDR3 is 14 residues long. CDR1 and CDR2 (germline): SNHLY, FYNNEI. The junction had 4 bases not matched to a gene; V was cut back by 7 bases and J by 0 bases. Sequenced by immunoSEQ multiplex PCR; TCRdb stores in-frame clones only, minus some. The table lists around 44,000 clones, 75% to 90% of them singletons. V usage is TRBV2 and J usage is TRBJ2-3, with TRBD1 identical over 7 bases. This TCR came from a human donor with non-small cell lung cancer that progressed on radiotherapy plus ipilimumab. Some clones in this sample may be carry-over from other donors' samples. The starting material was peripheral blood, obtained from a patient treated with radiotherapy plus ipilimumab. The CDR3 DNA reads TGTGCCAGCACCATACAGGGGAGCACAGATACGCAGTATTTT. This encodes CASTIQGSTDTQYF.